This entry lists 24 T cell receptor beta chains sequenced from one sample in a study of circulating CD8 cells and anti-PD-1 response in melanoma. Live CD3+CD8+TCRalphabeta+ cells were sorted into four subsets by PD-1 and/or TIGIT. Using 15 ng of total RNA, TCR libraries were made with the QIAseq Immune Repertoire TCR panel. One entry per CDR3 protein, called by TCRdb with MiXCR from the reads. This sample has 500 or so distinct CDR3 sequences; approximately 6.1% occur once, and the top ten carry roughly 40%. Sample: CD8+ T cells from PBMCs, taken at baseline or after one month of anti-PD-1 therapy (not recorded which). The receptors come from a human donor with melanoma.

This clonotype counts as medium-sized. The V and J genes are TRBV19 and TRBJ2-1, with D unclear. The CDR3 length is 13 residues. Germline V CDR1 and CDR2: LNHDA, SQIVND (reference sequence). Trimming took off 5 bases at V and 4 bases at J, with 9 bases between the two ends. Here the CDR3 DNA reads TGTGCCAGTAGTTTGCGATTGTACAATGAGCAGTTCTTC. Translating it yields CASSLRLYNEQFF.

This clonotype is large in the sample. The CDR3 is CASSPSRNYEQYF. CDR3 nucleotides: TGTGCCAGTAGTCCCTCGAGGAACTACGAGCAGTACTTC. This chain connects TRBV19 to TRBJ2-7; no clear D gene. Trimming took 5 bases from V and 3 from J, leaving 11 bases between them. The CDR3 is 13 amino acids. The germline gives CDR1 LNHDA, CDR2 SQIVND (reference sequence). Complete variable domain (other parts from reference TRBV19 and TRBJ2-7): DGGITQSPKYLFRKEGQNVTLSCEQNLNHDAMYWYRQDPGQGLRLIYYSQIVNDFQKGDIAEGYSVSREKKESFPLTVTSAQKNPTAFYLCASSPSRNYEQYFGPGTRLTVT.

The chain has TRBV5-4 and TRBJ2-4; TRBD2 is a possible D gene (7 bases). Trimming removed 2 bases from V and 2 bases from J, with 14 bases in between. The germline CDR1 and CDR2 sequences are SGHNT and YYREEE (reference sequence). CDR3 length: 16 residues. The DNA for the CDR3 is TGTGCCAGCAGCTTTGCGGGGGCTTCAACCAAAAACATTCAGTACTTC. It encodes CASSFAGASTKNIQYF.

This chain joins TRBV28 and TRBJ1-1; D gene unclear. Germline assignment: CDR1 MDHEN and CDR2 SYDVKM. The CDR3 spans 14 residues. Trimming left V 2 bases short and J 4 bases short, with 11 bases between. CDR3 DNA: TGTGCCAGCAGTTTAGTCAAGGGAGGCACTGAAGCTTTCTTT. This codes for CASSLVKGGTEAFF.

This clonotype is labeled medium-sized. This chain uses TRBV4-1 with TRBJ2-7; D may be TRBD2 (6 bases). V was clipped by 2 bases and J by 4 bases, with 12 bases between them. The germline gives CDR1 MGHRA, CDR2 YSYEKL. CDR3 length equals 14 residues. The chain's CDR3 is CASSQFGGPYEQYF. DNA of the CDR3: TGCGCCAGCAGCCAATTCGGGGGACCGTACGAGCAGTACTTC.

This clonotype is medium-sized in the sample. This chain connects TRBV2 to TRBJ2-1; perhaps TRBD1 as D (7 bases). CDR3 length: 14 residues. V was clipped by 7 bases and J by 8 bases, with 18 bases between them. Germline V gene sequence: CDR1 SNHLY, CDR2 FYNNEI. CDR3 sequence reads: CASTRGAEGDEQFF. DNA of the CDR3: TGTGCCAGCACCAGGGGGGCCGAGGGAGATGAGCAGTTCTTC.

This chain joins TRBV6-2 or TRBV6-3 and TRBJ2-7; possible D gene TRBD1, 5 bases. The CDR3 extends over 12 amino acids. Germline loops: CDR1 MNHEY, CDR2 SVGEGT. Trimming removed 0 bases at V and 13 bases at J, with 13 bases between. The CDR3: CASSYSAGHLYF. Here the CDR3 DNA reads TGTGCCAGCAGTTACTCCGCAGGACACCTCTACTTC.

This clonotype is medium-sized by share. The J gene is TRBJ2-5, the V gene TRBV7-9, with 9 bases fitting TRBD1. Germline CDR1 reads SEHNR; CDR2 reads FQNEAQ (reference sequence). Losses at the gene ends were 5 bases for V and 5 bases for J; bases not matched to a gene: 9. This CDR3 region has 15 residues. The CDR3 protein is CASSPRTGAEETQYF. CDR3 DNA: TGTGCCAGCAGCCCCCGGACAGGGGCGGAGGAGACCCAGTACTTC.

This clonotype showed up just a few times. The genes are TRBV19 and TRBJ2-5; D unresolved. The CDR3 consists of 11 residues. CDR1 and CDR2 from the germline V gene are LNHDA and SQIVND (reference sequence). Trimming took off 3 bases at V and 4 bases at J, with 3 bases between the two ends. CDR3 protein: CASSISETQYF. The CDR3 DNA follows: TGTGCCAGTAGTATTTCAGAGACCCAGTACTTC.

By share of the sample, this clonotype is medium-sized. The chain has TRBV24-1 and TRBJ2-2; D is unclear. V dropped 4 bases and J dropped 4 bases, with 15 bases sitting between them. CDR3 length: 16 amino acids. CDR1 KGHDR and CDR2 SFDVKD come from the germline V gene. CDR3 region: CATSDPTWQSTGELFF. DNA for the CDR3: TGTGCCACCAGTGACCCCACCTGGCAGAGCACCGGGGAGCTGTTTTTT.

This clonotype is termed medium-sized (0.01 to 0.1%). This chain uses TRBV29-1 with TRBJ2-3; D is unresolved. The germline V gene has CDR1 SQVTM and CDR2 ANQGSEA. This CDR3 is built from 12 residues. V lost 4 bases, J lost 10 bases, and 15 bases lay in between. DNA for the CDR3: TGCAGCGTTGCCGACCCCACTCAAGCGCAGTATTTT. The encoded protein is CSVADPTQAQYF.

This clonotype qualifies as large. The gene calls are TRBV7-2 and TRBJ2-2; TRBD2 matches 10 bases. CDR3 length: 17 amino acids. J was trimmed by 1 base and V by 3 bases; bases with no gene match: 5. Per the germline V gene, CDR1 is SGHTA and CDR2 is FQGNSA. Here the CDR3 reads CASSFPSGSLNTGELFF. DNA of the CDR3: TGTGCCAGCAGCTTCCCTAGCGGGAGCTTGAACACCGGGGAGCTGTTTTTT.

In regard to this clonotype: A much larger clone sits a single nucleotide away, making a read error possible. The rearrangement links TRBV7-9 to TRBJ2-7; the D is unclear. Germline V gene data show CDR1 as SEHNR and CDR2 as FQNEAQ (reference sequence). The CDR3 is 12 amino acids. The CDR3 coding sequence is TGTGCCAGCAGCTTAGGGACGGCCGAGCTGTACTTC. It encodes CASSLGTAELYF.

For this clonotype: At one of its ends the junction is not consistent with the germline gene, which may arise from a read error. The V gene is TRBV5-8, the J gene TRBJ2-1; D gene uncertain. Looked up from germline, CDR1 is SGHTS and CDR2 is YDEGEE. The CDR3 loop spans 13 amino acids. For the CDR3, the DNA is TGTGCCAGCAGCTTGTGGCGGAACAATGGGCAGTTCTTC. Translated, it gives CASSLWRNNGQFF.

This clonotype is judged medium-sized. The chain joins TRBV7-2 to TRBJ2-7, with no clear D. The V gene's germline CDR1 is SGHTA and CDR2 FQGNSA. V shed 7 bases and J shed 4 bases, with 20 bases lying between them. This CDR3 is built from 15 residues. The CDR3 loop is CASTPGRSNFYEQYF. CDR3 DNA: TGTGCCAGCACTCCGGGTCGGAGCAACTTTTACGAGCAGTACTTC. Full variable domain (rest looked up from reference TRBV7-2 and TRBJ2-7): GAGVSQSPSNKVTEKGKDVELRCDPISGHTALYWYRQSLGQGLEFLIYFQGNSAPDKSGLPSDRFSAERTGGSVSTLTIQRTQQEDSAVYLCASTPGRSNFYEQYFGPGTRLTVT.

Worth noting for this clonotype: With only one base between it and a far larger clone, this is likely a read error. The CDR3 DNA reads as TGTGCCAGCGGCTTAGTCCGGGGAGGCGATGGCTACACCTTC. Amino acids: CASGLVRGGDGYTF. The chain links TRBV7-3 to TRBJ1-2; D ambiguous. The length of the CDR3 is 14 residues. Germline values: CDR1 SGHTA, CDR2 FQGTGA.

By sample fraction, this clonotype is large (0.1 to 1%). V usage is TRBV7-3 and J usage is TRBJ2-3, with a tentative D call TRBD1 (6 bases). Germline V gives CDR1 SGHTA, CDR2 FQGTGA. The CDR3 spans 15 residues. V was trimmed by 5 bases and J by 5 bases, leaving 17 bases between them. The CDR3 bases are TGTGCCAGCAGCCTCTCAGTGGGGGCTTTAGATACGCAGTATTTT. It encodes CASSLSVGALDTQYF.

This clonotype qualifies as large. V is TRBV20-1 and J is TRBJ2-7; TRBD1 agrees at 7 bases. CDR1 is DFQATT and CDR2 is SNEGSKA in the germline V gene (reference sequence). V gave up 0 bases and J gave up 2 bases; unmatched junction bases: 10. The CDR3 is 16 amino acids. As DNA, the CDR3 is TGCAGTGCTAGAGATGTAAAGGGGACAGAGACCTACGAGCAGTACTTC. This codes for CSARDVKGTETYEQYF.

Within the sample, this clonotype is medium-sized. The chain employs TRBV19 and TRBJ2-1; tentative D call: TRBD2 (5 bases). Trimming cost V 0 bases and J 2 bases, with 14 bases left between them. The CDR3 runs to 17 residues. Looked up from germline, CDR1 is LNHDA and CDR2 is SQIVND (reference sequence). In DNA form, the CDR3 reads TGTGCCAGTAGTATAGATCCTGTGGAGGTGGCCTACAATGAGCAGTTCTTC. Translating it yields CASSIDPVEVAYNEQFF.

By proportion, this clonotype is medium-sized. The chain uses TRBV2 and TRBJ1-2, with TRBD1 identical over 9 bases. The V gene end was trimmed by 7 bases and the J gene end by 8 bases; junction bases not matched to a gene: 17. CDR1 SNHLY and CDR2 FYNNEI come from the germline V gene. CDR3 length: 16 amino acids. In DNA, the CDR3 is TGTGCCAGCAACCCGACAGGGGGACCCGTTGGAGACGGCTACACCTTC. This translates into CASNPTGGPVGDGYTF.

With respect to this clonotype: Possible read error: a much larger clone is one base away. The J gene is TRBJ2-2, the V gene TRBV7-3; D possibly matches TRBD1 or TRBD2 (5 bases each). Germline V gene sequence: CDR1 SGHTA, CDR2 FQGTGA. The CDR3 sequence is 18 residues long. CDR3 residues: CASSFALRGAQNTGELSF. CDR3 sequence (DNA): TGTGCCAGCAGCTTCGCATTACGTGGGGCCCAGAACACCGGGGAGCTGTCTTTT.

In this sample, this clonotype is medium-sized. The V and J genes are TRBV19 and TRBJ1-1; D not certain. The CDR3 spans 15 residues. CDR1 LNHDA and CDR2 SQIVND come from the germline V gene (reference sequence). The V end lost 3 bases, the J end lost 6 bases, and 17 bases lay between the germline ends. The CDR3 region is CASSMSSGSLAEAFF. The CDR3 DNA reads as TGTGCCAGTAGTATGTCGTCAGGCAGCCTCGCTGAAGCTTTCTTT.

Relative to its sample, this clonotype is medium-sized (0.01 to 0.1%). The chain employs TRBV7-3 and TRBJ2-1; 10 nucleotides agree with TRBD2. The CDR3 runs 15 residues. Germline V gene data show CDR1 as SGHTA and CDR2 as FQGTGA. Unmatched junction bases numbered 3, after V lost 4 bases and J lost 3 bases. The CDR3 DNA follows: TGTGCCAGCAGCTCCCTAGCGGGGGACTACAATGAGCAGTTCTTC. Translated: CASSSLAGDYNEQFF.

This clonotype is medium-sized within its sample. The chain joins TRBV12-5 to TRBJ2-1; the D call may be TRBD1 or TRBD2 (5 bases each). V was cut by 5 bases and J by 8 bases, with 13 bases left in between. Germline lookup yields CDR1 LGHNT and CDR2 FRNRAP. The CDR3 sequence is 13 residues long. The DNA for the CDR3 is TGTGCTAGTGGTGCCGGGGCCTCTTATGAGCAGTTCTTC. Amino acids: CASGAGASYEQFF.